The present T cell receptor beta chain was sequenced within a study of T cells after posttransplantation cyclophosphamide. The CDR3 runs 13 residues. Trimming cost V 2 bases and J 3 bases, with 5 bases left between them. Germline V CDR1 and CDR2: SGHAT, FQDESV (reference sequence). Profiled with immunoSEQ multiplex PCR; TCRdb holds only in-frame clones, not every one. The sample offers tens of thousands of clones and no singletons, the top ten holding approximately 2%. This clone was counted many times. The sample has other DNA sequences that encode this CDR3 too. This rearrangement joins TRBV11-1 to TRBJ2-1; D remains unclear. The sample consisted of PBMCs. The TCR was taken from a man aged 35-49 years in good health, CMV-negative, and a related stem cell transplant donor. CDR3 sequence reads: CASSLRVYNEQFF. DNA for the CDR3: TGTGCCAGCAGCTTAAGAGTCTACAATGAGCAGTTCTTC.